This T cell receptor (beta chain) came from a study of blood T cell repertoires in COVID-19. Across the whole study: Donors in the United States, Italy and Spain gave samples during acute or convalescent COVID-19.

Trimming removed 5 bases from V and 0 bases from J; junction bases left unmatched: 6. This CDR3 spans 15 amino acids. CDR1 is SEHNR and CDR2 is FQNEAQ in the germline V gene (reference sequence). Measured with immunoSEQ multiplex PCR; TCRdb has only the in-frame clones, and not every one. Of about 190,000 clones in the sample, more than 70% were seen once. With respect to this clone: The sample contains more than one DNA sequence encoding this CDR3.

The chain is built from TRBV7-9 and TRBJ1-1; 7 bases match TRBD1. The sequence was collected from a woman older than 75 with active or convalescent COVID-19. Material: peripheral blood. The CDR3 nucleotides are TGTGCCAGCAGCCTGTTACAGGGGATGAACACTGAAGCTTTCTTT. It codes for CASSLLQGMNTEAFF.